A selection of T cell receptor beta chains follows, all from one sample in a study of cytomegalovirus exposure and HLA in healthy donors. This table comes from immunoSEQ multiplex PCR, and its TCRdb copy is limited to in-frame clones, with some not included. Of 100,000 to 150,000 clones detected, roughly nine tenths appear once; the ten largest clones hold 1.1%. The specimen sequenced was PBMCs. These receptors all stem from a woman younger than 30 in good health and CMV-seronegative. Each CDR3 is given without its conserved first and last residue.

TRBJ1-2 | TRBV4-3 | ASSQDRQGYYGYT
TRBJ2-3 | TRBV23-1 | ASSQNGLAGGEGPDTQY
TRBJ2-3 | TRBV18 | ASSTSVGTDTQY
TRBJ1-5 | TRBV28 | ASSFFGVNQPQH
TRBJ1-5 | TRBV6-1 | ASSEAEHQPQH
TRBJ2-1 | TRBV27 | ASSLLSSYNEQF
TRBJ1-1 | TRBV19 | ASSMQRGAF
TRBJ1-2 | TRBV2 | ASSRTGGSANYGYT
TRBJ1-2 | TRBV5-1 | ASSPDGDYGYT
TRBJ2-7 | TRBV6-5 | ASSPLTSHVYEQY
TRBJ2-1 | TRBV7-8 | ASSSDPTSYNEQF
TRBJ2-5 | TRBV6-5 | ASSRTVQETQY
TRBJ2-1 | TRBV27 | ASSDSSYNEQF
TRBJ2-7 | TRBV7-7 | ASSFGVEDEQY
TRBJ1-6 | TRBV27 | ASSLGPYNSPLH
TRBJ1-2 | TRBV27 | ASSPIASGESGYT
TRBJ1-1 | TRBV27 | ASSLDQGTEAF
TRBJ1-5 | TRBV10-2 | ASREGQVNQPQH
TRBJ1-2 | TRBV29-1 | SVMGAGMGYT
TRBJ2-7 | TRBV5-4 | ASSSTGDTYEQY
TRBJ2-5 | TRBV6-6 | ASSYWRGGETQY
TRBJ2-5 | TRBV29-1 | SVGTVYQETQY
TRBJ1-1 | TRBV18 | ASSPMTDKDTEAF
TRBJ1-5 | TRBV5-1 | ASSLGTVNQPQH
TRBJ1-2 | TRBV19 | ASHLQGSGYGYT
TRBJ1-2 | TRBV9 | ASSERTGEVDGYT
TRBJ1-2 | TRBV19 | ASSVEPAYGYT
TRBJ2-3 | TRBV14 | ASSQDRGGTQY
TRBJ2-5 | TRBV4-1 | ASSQGPSTGVETQY
TRBJ2-5 | TRBV28 | ASSLSGGAQY
TRBJ2-7 | TRBV9 | ASSGTAGYEQY
TRBJ1-1 | TRBV27 | ASKRTERPEAF
TRBJ2-1 | TRBV5-1 | ASSEGNAIRPAMI
TRBJ2-5 | TRBV5-1 | ASSLLAGVRETQY
TRBJ1-2 | TRBV2 | ASNPDRRHNGYT
TRBJ2-3 | TRBV6-1 | ASSGLAGGTDTQY
TRBJ2-3 | TRBV9 | ASSVMAGPDTQY
TRBJ2-3 | TRBV4-3 | ASSQRTGSSTDTQY
TRBJ2-1 | TRBV27 | ASSLLARHEGEQF
TRBJ1-2 | TRBV6-5 | ASGPTGVGGYT
TRBJ1-2 | TRBV30 | AWSIIHRGGVDGYT
TRBJ1-3 | TRBV10-2 | ASSEYSFSGNTIY
TRBJ2-7 | TRBV19 | ASSPFTGREKSYEQY
TRBJ1-2 | TRBV7-9 | ASSFSGQGPNYGYT
TRBJ2-1 | TRBV9 | ASSVGTVRGYNEQF
TRBJ1-5 | TRBV6-5 | ASSYSFTSSNQPQH
TRBJ2-7 | TRBV7-8 | ASSFNGSPPGEQY
TRBJ2-5 | TRBV6-5 | ASTAGLARQETQY
TRBJ1-1 | TRBV29-1 | SAGTGGTEAF
TRBJ2-3 | TRBV18 | ASSILQDTQY
TRBJ2-7 | TRBV4-2 | ASSRETTSAQY
TRBJ1-1 | TRBV7-2 | ASSFSGITEAF
TRBJ1-2 | TRBV6-5 | ASSRRTGEGYT
TRBJ2-6 | TRBV6-5 | ASSLQGTRANVLT